These 31 T cell receptor beta chains share one sample of origin, sequenced in a study of spatial heterogeneity in lung cancer. TCRdb re-derived calls from the 5' RACE reads in MiXCR, one entry per CDR3 protein. The sample shows 110,000 or so distinct CDR3 sequences, 9.5% to 14% of them seen only once. The time point: blood at routine non-recurrence follow-up after resection. Specimen: PBMCs, collected at follow-up. These receptor sequences come from a female donor with early-stage non-small cell lung cancer.

V and J are TRBV6-2 or TRBV6-3 and TRBJ2-7; D not certain. The CDR3 spans 13 residues. Germline CDR1 MNHEY, CDR2 SVGEGT. V shed 6 bases and J shed 3 bases, with 12 bases lying between them. DNA for the CDR3: TGTGCCAGCAGGACTGGGTATAGCTACGAGCAGTACGTC. This translates into CASRTGYSYEQYV.

In this sample, this clonotype turned up a few times. The rearrangement joins TRBV29-1 to TRBJ1-3; no firm D call. Trimming pared 6 bases from V and 2 bases from J, leaving 11 bases between. The CDR3 has 13 amino acids. Germline V gene sequence: CDR1 SQVTM, CDR2 ANQGSEA. CDR3: CSVRVDPGNTIYF. The DNA for the CDR3 is TGCAGCGTGAGGGTAGATCCTGGAAACACCATATATTTT. Full variable domain (missing parts from reference TRBV29-1 and TRBJ1-3): SAVISQKPSRDICQRGTSLTIQCQVDSQVTMMFWYRQQPGQSLTLIATANQGSEATYESGFVIDKFPISRPNLTFSTLTVSNMSPEDSSIYLCSVRVDPGNTIYFGEGSWLTVV.

This clonotype was recorded many times. The rearrangement joins TRBV12-3 or TRBV12-4 to TRBJ2-5; the D call may be TRBD1 or TRBD2 (5 bases each). The CDR3 contains 15 residues. The ends were cut back, 5 bases at V and 5 bases at J, with 18 bases in the middle. CDR3 DNA sequence: TGTGCCAGCAGTGGGACGTCGAAACTTCTGGAGACCCAGTACTTC. Amino acid sequence: CASSGTSKLLETQYF.

V is TRBV7-2 and J is TRBJ2-3; 12 bases are a match to TRBD1. This CDR3 contains 16 residues. V shed 5 bases and J 4 bases; nucleotides not matched to a gene: 7. From germline, CDR1 is SGHTA and CDR2 FQGNSA. The CDR3 protein is CASSRQGQGAADTQYF. CDR3 in DNA: TGTGCCAGCAGCCGTCAGGGACAGGGGGCGGCAGATACGCAGTATTTT.

The J gene is TRBJ2-1, the V gene TRBV10-3; 9 bases are a match to TRBD2. The ends lost 8 bases at V and 7 bases at J; junction bases unmatched: 6. CDR1 is ENHRY, CDR2 SYGVKD, per germline. The CDR3 spans 13 residues. CDR3 amino acids: CAIGLSGSNEQFF. In DNA form, the CDR3 reads TGTGCCATCGGGCTTAGCGGGAGTAATGAGCAGTTCTTC.

This clonotype was seen a handful of times. The chain employs TRBV24-1 and TRBJ2-1; 8 nucleotides align to TRBD2. V lost 7 bases and J lost 7; bases outside the gene matches: 8. The CDR3 sequence is 14 residues long. CDR1 and CDR2 (germline): KGHDR, SFDVKD. Written as DNA, the CDR3 is TGTGCCACCAGCCCAGCGTTAGCGGGAAATGAGCAGTTCTTC. It encodes CATSPALAGNEQFF.

This clonotype has at least ten counts. The J gene is TRBJ2-5, the V gene TRBV5-5; D might be TRBD2 (5 bases). V gave up 4 bases and J gave up 1 base, with 14 bases separating them. The CDR3 length is 15 residues. Germline assignment: CDR1 SGHKS and CDR2 YYEKEE (reference sequence). Here the CDR3 DNA reads TGTGCCAGCAGCCCCCTGGCAGGAGGCCAAGAGACCCAGTACTTC. This gives the protein CASSPLAGGQETQYF. The variable domain in full, completed from reference TRBV5-5 and TRBJ2-5, reads DAGVTQSPTHLIKTRGQQVTLRCSPISGHKSVSWYQQVLGQGPQFIFQYYEKEERGRGNFPDRFSARQFPNYSSELNVNALLLGDSALYLCASSPLAGGQETQYFGPGTRLLVL.

The chain links TRBV6-2 or TRBV6-3 to TRBJ2-7; D call uncertain. V lost 6 bases, J lost 0 bases, and 15 bases lay in between. This CDR3 spans 15 amino acids. Germline V CDR1 and CDR2: MNHEY, SVGEGT. CDR3 protein: CASSVSSASSYEQYV. CDR3 nucleotide sequence: TGTGCCAGCAGCGTTTCGAGCGCCAGCTCCTACGAGCAGTACGTC.

This sequence joins TRBV19 and TRBJ2-3; TRBD1 matches at 8 bases. Germline lookup yields CDR1 LNHDA and CDR2 SQIVND (reference sequence). This CDR3 contains 16 residues. V dropped 4 bases and J dropped 4; count of bases not matched to a gene: 10. CDR3: CASSTGDRTRADTQYF. CDR3 bases: TGTGCCAGTAGTACGGGGGACAGGACCCGCGCAGATACGCAGTATTTT.

In its sample, this clonotype was seen many times. This chain connects TRBV20-1 to TRBJ1-1; D ambiguous. The CDR3 sequence is 15 residues long. CDR1 and CDR2 from the germline V gene are DFQATT and SNEGSKA (reference sequence). The V end was cut by 0 bases, the J end by 1 base, with 12 bases between. The CDR3 reads CSARDLGEGNTEAFF. The CDR3 DNA follows: TGCAGTGCTAGAGATCTGGGAGAAGGGAACACTGAAGCTTTCTTT.

This clonotype was counted a few times. J is TRBJ2-4 and V is TRBV5-1; D unresolved. Trimming removed 2 bases from V and 6 bases from J, with 6 bases in between. The CDR3 extends over 12 amino acids. Germline CDR1 SGHRS, CDR2 YFSETQ. The CDR3 coding sequence is TGCGCCAGCAGCTTACCTCTAAACATTCAGTACTTC. This codes for CASSLPLNIQYF.

V gene TRBV5-1 combines with J gene TRBJ2-1; the D gene is possibly TRBD2 (7 bases). Germline CDR1 SGHRS, CDR2 YFSETQ. There are 14 residues in the CDR3. V lost 0 bases, J lost 8 bases, and 12 bases lay in between. CDR3 sequence reads: CASSLAGGPDEQFF. DNA for the CDR3: TGCGCCAGCAGCTTGGCGGGGGGCCCGGATGAGCAGTTCTTC.

This sequence joins TRBV20-1 and TRBJ1-4; the D gene is possibly TRBD1 (5 bases). Germline V gene lookup returns CDR1 DFQATT and CDR2 SNEGSKA (reference sequence). The germline V and J ends were trimmed by 3 bases and 7 bases, with 6 bases remaining between them. This CDR3 is 11 amino acids long. The CDR3, as DNA: TGCAGTGCTAGCAGGGTTGAAAAACTGTTTTTT. Protein: CSASRVEKLFF.

This clonotype has ten or more counts. The chain uses TRBV11-2 and TRBJ2-3; D not certain. CDR1 and CDR2 (germline): SGHAT, FQNNGV. The CDR3 is 17 residues long. Deletions cut 2 bases from V and 2 bases from J, with 17 bases between. DNA of the CDR3: TGTGCCAGCAGCTTACGCCGCAGCATTTACACCACAGATACGCAGTATTTT. This codes for CASSLRRSIYTTDTQYF.

The chain couples TRBV6-2 or TRBV6-3 to TRBJ1-2; D is uncertain. The CDR3 is 13 residues long. The germline V gene encodes CDR1 MNHEY and CDR2 SVGEGT. Trimming took 0 bases from V and 8 from J, leaving 10 bases between them. CDR3 sequence (DNA): TGTGCCAGCAGTTACTCGGGGAAACCGGGCTACACCTTC. It specifies CASSYSGKPGYTF.

Ten or more counts support this clonotype. The V gene is TRBV4-2, the J gene TRBJ2-3; D remains unclear. CDR1 is LGHNA, CDR2 YNFKEQ, per germline. V lost 0 bases, J lost 2 bases, and 15 bases lay in between. The length of the CDR3 is 17 residues. Written as DNA, the CDR3 is TGTGCCAGCAGCCAAGACTTGCGGCAGAGTCCCACAGATACGCAGTATTTT. As protein: CASSQDLRQSPTDTQYF.

There are a few counts of this clonotype. The chain couples TRBV12-3 or TRBV12-4 to TRBJ2-1; TRBD2 agrees at 12 bases. This CDR3 has 16 residues. With V trimmed by 6 bases and J by 8 bases, 11 bases remained unmatched. The CDR3 loop reads CASSMTSGRSGDEQFF. CDR3 nucleotide sequence: TGTGCCAGCAGCATGACTAGCGGGAGATCGGGGGATGAGCAGTTCTTC.

This clonotype showed up just once. The chain carries TRBV7-9 and TRBJ2-1; D gene unclear. The V gene lost 2 bases and the J gene lost 8 bases, with 13 bases spanning the gap. The CDR3 totals 14 residues. Germline CDR1 is SEHNR and CDR2 is FQNEAQ (reference sequence). Written as DNA, the CDR3 is TGTGCCAGCAGCTTATCCCAGGCGTCCCATGAGCAGTTCTTC. Its translation is CASSLSQASHEQFF.

This clonotype appeared many times. The CDR3 sequence: CSVASLRTSGSNEQFF. Written as DNA, the CDR3 is TGCAGCGTTGCCTCCTTAAGGACTAGCGGATCCAATGAGCAGTTCTTC. The J gene is TRBJ2-1, the V gene TRBV29-1, with 10 nucleotides matching TRBD2. Unmatched junction bases numbered 12, after V lost 4 bases and J lost 6 bases. Per germline, CDR1 SQVTM and CDR2 ANQGSEA. The CDR3 length is 16 residues.

This clonotype was counted only a few times. The rearrangement joins TRBV20-1 to TRBJ1-1, with D unclear. This CDR3 is 13 amino acids long. V was cut by 1 base and J by 1 base, with 7 bases left in between. Germline V lookup: CDR1 DFQATT, CDR2 SNEGSKA (reference sequence). The CDR3 DNA follows: TGCAGTGCTAGAGTCGCGGGGAACACTGAAGCTTTCTTT. This codes for CSARVAGNTEAFF.

This clonotype was counted a few times. This rearrangement joins TRBV12-3 or TRBV12-4 to TRBJ2-1; 13 bases are shared with TRBD2. V was pared by 6 bases and J by 6 bases, with 5 bases of the junction left unmatched. This CDR3 region has 15 residues. The CDR3 DNA reads TGTGCCAGCAGCCGGACTAGCGGGAGTGGCAATGAGCAGTTCTTC. It yields the protein CASSRTSGSGNEQFF.

V is TRBV7-9 and J is TRBJ2-1; D might be TRBD1 (5 bases). The CDR3 is 14 amino acids. Germline V gene sequence: CDR1 SEHNR, CDR2 FQNEAQ (reference sequence). Trimming shortened V by 5 bases and J by 8 bases, and 16 bases separated the two germline ends. For the CDR3, the DNA is TGTGCCAGCAGCCTTGACCAGGGCGGAGATGAGCAGTTCTTC. This translates into CASSLDQGGDEQFF.

This clonotype appeared a few times. The genes are TRBV7-2 and TRBJ1-5; 7 nucleotides line up with TRBD1. CDR3 length equals 14 residues. Trimming at V came to 4 bases and at J to 5 bases, leaving 5 bases not matched to a gene. CDR1 is SGHTA and CDR2 is FQGNSA in the germline V gene. In DNA, the CDR3 is TGTGCCAGCAGCTCAAGGACAGGAGATCAGCCCCAGCATTTT. Its protein product is CASSSRTGDQPQHF.

This clonotype was seen ten or more times. The chain carries TRBV20-1 and TRBJ1-5, with D possibly matching TRBD1 (6 bases). The V end lost 6 bases, the J end lost 2 bases, and 20 bases lay between the germline ends. The CDR3 contains 16 residues. Germline V gene lookup returns CDR1 DFQATT and CDR2 SNEGSKA (reference sequence). The CDR3 spells CSARSRSGAGNQPQHF. In DNA form, the CDR3 reads TGCAGTGCCAGGTCAAGGTCAGGGGCTGGCAATCAGCCCCAGCATTTT.

This clonotype was seen ten or more times. The chain is built from TRBV29-1 and TRBJ2-1; 12 nucleotides line up with TRBD2. The CDR3 contains 13 residues. Germline CDR1 and CDR2: SQVTM and ANQGSEA. Germline trimming cut 7 bases from V and 7 bases from J; bases unmatched to any gene: 5. This chain's CDR3 is CSAGLAGNNEQFF. The CDR3 DNA sequence: TGCAGCGCTGGACTAGCGGGGAATAATGAGCAGTTCTTC.

The table lists this clonotype with many counts. The CDR3 DNA reads as TGTGCCAGCAGTTCAATATGGCCAGTGACCAACTCTGGAAACACCATATATTTT. Its translation: CASSSIWPVTNSGNTIYF. V usage is TRBV27 and J usage is TRBJ1-3, with unresolved D. V was trimmed by 4 bases and J by 0 bases, leaving 19 bases between them. This CDR3 region has 18 residues. Germline V gene sequence: CDR1 MNHEY, CDR2 SMNVEV (reference sequence).

This clonotype was recorded many times. This chain joins TRBV27 and TRBJ1-1, with D perhaps TRBD1 (5 bases). V was trimmed by 8 bases and J by 4 bases, leaving 17 bases between them. Germline V CDR1 and CDR2: MNHEY, SMNVEV (reference sequence). The CDR3 is 14 residues long. The CDR3 bases are TGTGCCAGCGGGGCCCCTATCGGGCGCACTGAAGCTTTCTTT. Residues: CASGAPIGRTEAFF.

The chain uses TRBV28 and TRBJ2-4, with D perhaps being TRBD1 or TRBD2 (5 bases each). Germline V gene data show CDR1 as MDHEN and CDR2 as SYDVKM. Trimming pared 5 bases from V and 0 bases from J, leaving 17 bases between. The CDR3 contains 17 residues. The DNA of the CDR3 is TGTGCCAGCAGTCTGCAAGGATGGGGGTCAGCCAAAAACATTCAGTACTTC. Its translation: CASSLQGWGSAKNIQYF.

In this sample, this clonotype turned up a few times. The chain links TRBV7-9 to TRBJ2-2; TRBD1 is a possible D gene (6 bases). The V end was cut by 4 bases, the J end by 8 bases, with 11 bases between. Germline CDR1 reads SEHNR; CDR2 reads FQNEAQ (reference sequence). The CDR3 is made up of 13 amino acids. CDR3 sequence: CASSWDISGELFF. CDR3 bases: TGTGCCAGCAGCTGGGACATCTCGGGGGAGCTGTTTTTT. Complete variable domain (other parts from reference TRBV7-9 and TRBJ2-2): DTGVSQNPRHKITKRGQNVTFRCDPISEHNRLYWYRQTLGQGPEFLTYFQNEAQLEKSRLLSDRFSAERPKGSFSTLEIQRTEQGDSAMYLCASSWDISGELFFGEGSRLTVL.

This clonotype appeared many times. The rearrangement uses TRBV27 and TRBJ2-5; 14 nucleotides agree with TRBD2. Germline V lookup: CDR1 MNHEY, CDR2 SMNVEV (reference sequence). The ends lost 6 bases at V and 4 bases at J; junction bases unmatched: 25. The CDR3 extends over 22 amino acids. The DNA for the CDR3 is TGTGCCAGCAGATTAAAGGGGGGCTGGGGGACTAGCGGGAGTAGGGTGCGAGAGACCCAGTACTTC. Translating gives CASRLKGGWGTSGSRVRETQYF.

This chain joins TRBV19 and TRBJ2-5; the match to TRBD2 covers 13 bases. This CDR3 region has 15 residues. J was trimmed by 5 bases and V by 3 bases; bases with no gene match: 3. CDR1 and CDR2 (germline): LNHDA, SQIVND (reference sequence). Written as DNA, the CDR3 is TGTGCCAGTAGTATCCTGACTAGCGGGAGGGAGACCCAGTACTTC. It encodes CASSILTSGRETQYF.